The subject of this entry is one T cell receptor beta chain. The antigen is unknown. The data belong to a study of T cell responses to AZD1222 COVID-19 vaccine. Whole-study results and caveats: Clonal diversity was possibly underestimated, and white British individuals and females predominated among donors.

The data were produced by immunoSEQ multiplex PCR, yet TCRdb's version contains in-frame clones alone and is incomplete. The repertoire has about 77,000 clones, more than 90% of them found once; the top ten carry approximately 4.5%. The CDR3 runs 11 residues. Trimming removed 5 bases at V and 0 bases at J, with 4 bases between. Germline V gene lookup returns CDR1 GTSNPN and CDR2 SVGIG (reference sequence). This TCR derives from an adult who received the AZD1222 COVID-19 vaccine. The rearrangement uses TRBV30 and TRBJ1-1; D is ambiguous. Sequencing used peripheral blood, obtained 28 days after the second AZD1222 dose. The CDR3 loop reads CAWSMNTEAFF. CDR3 in DNA: TGTGCCTGGTCGATGAACACTGAAGCTTTCTTT.